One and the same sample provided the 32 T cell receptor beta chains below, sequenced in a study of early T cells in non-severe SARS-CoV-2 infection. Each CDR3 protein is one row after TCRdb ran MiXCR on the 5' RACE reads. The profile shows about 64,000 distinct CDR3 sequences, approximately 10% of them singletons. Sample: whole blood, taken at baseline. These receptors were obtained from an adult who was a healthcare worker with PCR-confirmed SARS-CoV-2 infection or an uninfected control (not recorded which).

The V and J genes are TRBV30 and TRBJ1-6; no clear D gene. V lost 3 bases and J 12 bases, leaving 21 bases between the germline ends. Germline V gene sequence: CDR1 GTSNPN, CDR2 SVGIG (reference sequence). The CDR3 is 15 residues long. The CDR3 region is CAWRLAGSALVPLHF. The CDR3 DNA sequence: TGTGCCTGGAGATTGGCCGGGTCTGCCCTCGTACCCCTCCACTTT.

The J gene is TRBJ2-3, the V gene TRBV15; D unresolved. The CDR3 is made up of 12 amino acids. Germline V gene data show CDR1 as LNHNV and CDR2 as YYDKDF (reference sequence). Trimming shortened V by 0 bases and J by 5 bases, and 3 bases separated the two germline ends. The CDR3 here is CATSRDGDTQYF. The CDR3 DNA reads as TGTGCCACCAGCAGAGATGGAGATACGCAGTATTTT.

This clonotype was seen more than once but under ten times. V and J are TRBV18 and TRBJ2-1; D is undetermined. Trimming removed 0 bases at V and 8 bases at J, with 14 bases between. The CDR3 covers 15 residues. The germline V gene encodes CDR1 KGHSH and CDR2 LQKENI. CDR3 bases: TGTGCCAGCTCACCACCGGCGCGGCCAACCGATGAGCAGTTCTTC. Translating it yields CASSPPARPTDEQFF.

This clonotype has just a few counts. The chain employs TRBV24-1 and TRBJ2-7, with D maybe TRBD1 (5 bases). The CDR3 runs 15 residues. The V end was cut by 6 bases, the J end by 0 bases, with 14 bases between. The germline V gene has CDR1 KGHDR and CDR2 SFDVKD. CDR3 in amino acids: CATSRGKSYSYEQYF. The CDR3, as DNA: TGTGCCACCAGTAGGGGTAAAAGCTACTCCTACGAGCAGTACTTC.

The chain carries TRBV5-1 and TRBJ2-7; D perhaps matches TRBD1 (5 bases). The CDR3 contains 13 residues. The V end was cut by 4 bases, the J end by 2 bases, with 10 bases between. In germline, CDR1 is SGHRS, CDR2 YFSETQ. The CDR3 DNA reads TGCGCCAGCAGCACAGGTTCGACCTACGAGCAGTACTTC. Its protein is CASSTGSTYEQYF. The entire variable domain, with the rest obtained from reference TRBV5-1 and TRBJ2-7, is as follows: KAGVTQTPRYLIKTRGQQVTLSCSPISGHRSVSWYQQTPGQGLQFLFEYFSETQRNKGNFPGRFSGRQFSNSRSEMNVSTLELGDSALYLCASSTGSTYEQYFGPGTRLTVT.

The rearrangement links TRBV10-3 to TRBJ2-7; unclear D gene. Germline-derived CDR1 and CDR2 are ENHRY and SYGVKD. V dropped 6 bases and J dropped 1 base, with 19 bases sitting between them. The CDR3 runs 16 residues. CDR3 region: CAISEGVGTASYEQYF. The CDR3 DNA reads TGTGCCATCAGCGAAGGAGTCGGTACAGCGTCCTACGAGCAGTACTTC.

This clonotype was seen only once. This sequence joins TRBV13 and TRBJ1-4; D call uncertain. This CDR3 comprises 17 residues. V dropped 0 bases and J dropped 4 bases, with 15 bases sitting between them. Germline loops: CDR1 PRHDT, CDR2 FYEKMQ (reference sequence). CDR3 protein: CASSLGLGGRRNEKLFF. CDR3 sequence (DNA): TGTGCCAGCAGCTTAGGGTTGGGCGGCAGACGTAATGAAAAACTGTTTTTT. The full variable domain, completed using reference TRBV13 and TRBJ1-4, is AAGVIQSPRHLIKEKRETATLKCYPIPRHDTVYWYQQGPGQDPQFLISFYEKMQSDKGSIPDRFSAQQFSDYHSELNMSSLELGDSALYFCASSLGLGGRRNEKLFFGSGTQLSVL.

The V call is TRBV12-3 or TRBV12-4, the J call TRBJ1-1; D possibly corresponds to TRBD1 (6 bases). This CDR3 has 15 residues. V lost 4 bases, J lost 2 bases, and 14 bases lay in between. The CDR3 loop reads CASSSHRALNTEAFF. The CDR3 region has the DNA TGTGCCAGCAGTTCCCACAGGGCACTCAACACTGAAGCTTTCTTT.

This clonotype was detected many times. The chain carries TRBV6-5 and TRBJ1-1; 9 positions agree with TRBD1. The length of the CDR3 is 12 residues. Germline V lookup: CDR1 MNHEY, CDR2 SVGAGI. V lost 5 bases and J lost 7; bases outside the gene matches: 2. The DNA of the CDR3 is TGTGCCAGCAGTCGACAGGGGGATGAAGCTTTCTTT. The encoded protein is CASSRQGDEAFF.

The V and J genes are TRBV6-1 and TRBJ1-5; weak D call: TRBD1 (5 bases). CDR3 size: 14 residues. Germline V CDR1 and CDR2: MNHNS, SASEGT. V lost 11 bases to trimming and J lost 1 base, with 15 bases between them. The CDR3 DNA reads TGTGCCGGCAAATTGGCAGGGAGCAATCAGCCCCAGCATTTT. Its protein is CAGKLAGSNQPQHF.

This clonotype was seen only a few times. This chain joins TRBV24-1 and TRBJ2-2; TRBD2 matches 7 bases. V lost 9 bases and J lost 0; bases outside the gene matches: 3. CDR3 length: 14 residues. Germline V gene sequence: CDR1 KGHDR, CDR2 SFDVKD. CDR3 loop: CATRAGANTGELFF. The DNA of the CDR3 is TGTGCCACCCGGGCGGGGGCGAACACCGGGGAGCTGTTTTTT.

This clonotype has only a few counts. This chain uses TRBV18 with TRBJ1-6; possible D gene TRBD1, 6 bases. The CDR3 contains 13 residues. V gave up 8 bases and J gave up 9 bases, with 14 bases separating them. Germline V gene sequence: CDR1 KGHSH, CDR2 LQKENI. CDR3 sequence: CASHRDEGSPLHF. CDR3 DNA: TGTGCCAGCCACAGGGACGAAGGTTCACCCCTCCACTTT.

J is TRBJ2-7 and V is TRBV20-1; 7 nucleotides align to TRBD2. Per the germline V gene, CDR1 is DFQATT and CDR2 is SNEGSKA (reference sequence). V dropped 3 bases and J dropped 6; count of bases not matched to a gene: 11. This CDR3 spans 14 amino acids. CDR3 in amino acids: CSASYQGGLAEQYF. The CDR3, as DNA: TGCAGTGCTAGCTACCAGGGAGGGTTGGCCGAGCAGTACTTC.

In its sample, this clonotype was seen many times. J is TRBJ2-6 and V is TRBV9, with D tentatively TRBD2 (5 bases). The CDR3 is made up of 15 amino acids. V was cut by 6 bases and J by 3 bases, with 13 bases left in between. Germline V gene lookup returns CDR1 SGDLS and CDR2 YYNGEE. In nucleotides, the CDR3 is TGTGCCAGCACCCCCGGGGTCCTTGGGGCCAACGTCCTGACTTTC. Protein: CASTPGVLGANVLTF.

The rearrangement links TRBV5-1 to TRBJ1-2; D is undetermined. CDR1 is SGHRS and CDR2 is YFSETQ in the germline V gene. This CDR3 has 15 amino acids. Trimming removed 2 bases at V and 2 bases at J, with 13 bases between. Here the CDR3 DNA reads TGCGCCAGCAGCTTCGGCCTACAAAGCAACTATGGCTACACCTTC. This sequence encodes CASSFGLQSNYGYTF.

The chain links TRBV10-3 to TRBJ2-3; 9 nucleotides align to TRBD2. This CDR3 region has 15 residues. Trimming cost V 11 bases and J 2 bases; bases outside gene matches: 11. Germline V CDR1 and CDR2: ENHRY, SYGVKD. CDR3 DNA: TGTGCCTTCCCGGGACTAGCCCCTTTCACAGATACGCAGTATTTT. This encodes CAFPGLAPFTDTQYF.

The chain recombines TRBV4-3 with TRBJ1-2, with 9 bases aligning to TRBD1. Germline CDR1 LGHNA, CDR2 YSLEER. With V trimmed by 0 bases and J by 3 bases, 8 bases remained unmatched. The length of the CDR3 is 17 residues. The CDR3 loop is CASSQDPVWDRDYGYTF. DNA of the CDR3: TGCGCCAGCAGCCAAGACCCAGTCTGGGACAGGGACTATGGCTACACCTTC.

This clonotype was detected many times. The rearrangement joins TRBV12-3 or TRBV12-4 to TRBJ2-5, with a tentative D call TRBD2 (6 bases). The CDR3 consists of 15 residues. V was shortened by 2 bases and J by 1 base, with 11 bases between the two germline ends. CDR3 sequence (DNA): TGTGCCAGCAGTTTATCCGGGAGCATCCAAGAGACCCAGTACTTC. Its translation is CASSLSGSIQETQYF.

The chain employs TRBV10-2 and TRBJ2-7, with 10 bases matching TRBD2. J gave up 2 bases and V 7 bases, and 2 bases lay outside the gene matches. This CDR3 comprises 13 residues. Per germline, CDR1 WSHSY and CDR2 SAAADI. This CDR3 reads CASTGLAAYEQYF. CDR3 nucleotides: TGCGCCAGCACCGGACTAGCGGCCTACGAGCAGTACTTC.

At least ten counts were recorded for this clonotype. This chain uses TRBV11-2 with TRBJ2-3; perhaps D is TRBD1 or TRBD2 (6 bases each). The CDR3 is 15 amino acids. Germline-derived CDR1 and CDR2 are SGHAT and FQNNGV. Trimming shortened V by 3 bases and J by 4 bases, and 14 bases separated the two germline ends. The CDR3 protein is CASSLGGGGSDTQYF. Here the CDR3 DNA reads TGTGCCAGCAGCTTGGGCGGAGGGGGGTCAGATACGCAGTATTTT.

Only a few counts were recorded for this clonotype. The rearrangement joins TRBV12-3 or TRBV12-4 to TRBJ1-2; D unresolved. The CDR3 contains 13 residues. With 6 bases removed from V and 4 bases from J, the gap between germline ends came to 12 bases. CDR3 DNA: TGTGCCAGCAGCCCCCCCGGTTCCTATGGCTACACCTTC. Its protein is CASSPPGSYGYTF.

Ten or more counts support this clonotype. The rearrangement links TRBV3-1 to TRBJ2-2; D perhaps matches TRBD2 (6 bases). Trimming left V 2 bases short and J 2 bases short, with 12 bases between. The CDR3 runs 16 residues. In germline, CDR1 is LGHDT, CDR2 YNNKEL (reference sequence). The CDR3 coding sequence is TGTGCCAGCAGCCAAAAACGGGGGACTAACACCGGGGAGCTGTTTTTT. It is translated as CASSQKRGTNTGELFF.

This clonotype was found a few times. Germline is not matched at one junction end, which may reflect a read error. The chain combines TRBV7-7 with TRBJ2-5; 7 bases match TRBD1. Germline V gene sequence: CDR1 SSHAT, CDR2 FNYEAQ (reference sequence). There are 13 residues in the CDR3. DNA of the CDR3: TGTGCTAGCAGCTCACAGGGGATTGAGACCCAGTACTTC. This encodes CASSSQGIETQYF. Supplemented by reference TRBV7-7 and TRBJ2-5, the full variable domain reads GAGVSQSPRYKVTKRGQDVTLRCDPISSHATLYWYQQALGQGPEFLTYFNYEAQPDKSGLPSDRFSAERPEGSISTLTIQRTEQRDSAMYRCASSSQGIETQYFGPGTRLLVL.

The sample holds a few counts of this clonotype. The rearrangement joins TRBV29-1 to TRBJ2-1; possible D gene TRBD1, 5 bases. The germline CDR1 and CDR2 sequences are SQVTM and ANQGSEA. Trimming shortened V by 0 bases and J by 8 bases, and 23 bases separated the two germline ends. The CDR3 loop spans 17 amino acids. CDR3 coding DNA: TGCAGCGTTGAAGATCAGGAACAGGTTCAACCGCTGGATGAGCAGTTCTTC. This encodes CSVEDQEQVQPLDEQFF.

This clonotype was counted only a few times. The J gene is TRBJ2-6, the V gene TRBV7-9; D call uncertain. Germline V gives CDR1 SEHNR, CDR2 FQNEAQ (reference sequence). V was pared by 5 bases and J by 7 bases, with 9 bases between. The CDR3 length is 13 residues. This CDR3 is CASSQVGANVLTF. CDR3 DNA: TGTGCCAGCAGCCAAGTTGGAGCCAACGTCCTGACTTTC. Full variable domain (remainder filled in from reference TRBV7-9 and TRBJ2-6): DTGVSQNPRHKITKRGQNVTFRCDPISEHNRLYWYRQTLGQGPEFLTYFQNEAQLEKSRLLSDRFSAERPKGSFSTLEIQRTEQGDSAMYLCASSQVGANVLTFGAGSRLTVL.

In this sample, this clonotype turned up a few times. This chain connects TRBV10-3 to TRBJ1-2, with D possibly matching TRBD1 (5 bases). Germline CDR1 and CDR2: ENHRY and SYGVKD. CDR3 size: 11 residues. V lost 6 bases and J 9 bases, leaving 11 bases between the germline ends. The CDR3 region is CAISNGGSYTF. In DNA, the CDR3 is TGTGCCATCAGCAACGGGGGTAGCTACACCTTC.

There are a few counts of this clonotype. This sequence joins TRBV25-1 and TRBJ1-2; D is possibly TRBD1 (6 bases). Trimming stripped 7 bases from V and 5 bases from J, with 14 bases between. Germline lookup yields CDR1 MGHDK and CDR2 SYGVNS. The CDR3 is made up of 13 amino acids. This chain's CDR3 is CASIGNRDYGYTF. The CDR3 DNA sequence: TGTGCCAGCATTGGTAACAGGGATTATGGCTACACCTTC.

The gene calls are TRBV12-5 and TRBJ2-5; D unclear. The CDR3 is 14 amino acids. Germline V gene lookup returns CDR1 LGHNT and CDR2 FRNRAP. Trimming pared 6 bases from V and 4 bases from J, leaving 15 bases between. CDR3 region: CASGTKLLSETQYF. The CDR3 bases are TGTGCTAGTGGCACCAAACTCCTTTCAGAGACCCAGTACTTC.

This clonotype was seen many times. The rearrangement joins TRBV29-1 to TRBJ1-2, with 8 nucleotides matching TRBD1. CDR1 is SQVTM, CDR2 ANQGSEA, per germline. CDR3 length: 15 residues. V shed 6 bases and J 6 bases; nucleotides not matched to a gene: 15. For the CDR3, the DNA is TGCAGCGTCCGCGGTGGGACAGGCGACGCGAATGGCTACACCTTC. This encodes CSVRGGTGDANGYTF.

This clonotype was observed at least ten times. The CDR3 DNA reads as TGCAGTGCTAGGGATGCAGGAGCGAACACCGGGGAGCTGTTTTTT. Translating it yields CSARDAGANTGELFF. The chain uses TRBV20-1 and TRBJ2-2; D uncertain. The CDR3 has 15 residues. Germline V lookup: CDR1 DFQATT, CDR2 SNEGSKA (reference sequence). Between the trimmed V and J ends, which lost 3 bases and 0 bases, there was a span of 11 bases.

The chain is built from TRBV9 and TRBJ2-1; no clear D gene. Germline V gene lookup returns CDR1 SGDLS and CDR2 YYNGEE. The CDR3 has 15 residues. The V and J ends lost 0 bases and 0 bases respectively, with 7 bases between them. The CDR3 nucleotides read TGTGCCAGCAGCGTAGGCGGTCTCTCCTACAATGAGCAGTTCTTC. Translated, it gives CASSVGGLSYNEQFF.

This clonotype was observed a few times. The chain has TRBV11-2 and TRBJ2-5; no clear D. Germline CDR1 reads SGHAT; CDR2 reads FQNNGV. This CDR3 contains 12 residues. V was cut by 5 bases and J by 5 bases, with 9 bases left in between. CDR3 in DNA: TGTGCCAGCAGCCCGGACCTGGAGACCCAGTACTTC. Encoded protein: CASSPDLETQYF.